This TCR beta chain was captured by sequencing in a study of blood T cells in healthy people across ages. Broader study findings: Naive T cell percentage and TCR beta diversity correlated strongly. Donors of long life had a larger count of naive CD4+ cells and greater diversity than aged donors. Investigators treated diversity estimates from one million T cells as underestimates.

This CDR3 region has 15 residues. Trimming removed 7 bases from V and 9 bases from J; junction bases left unmatched: 15. For the second PCR, which ran for about 6 to 11 cycles, a sample-barcoded 5' primer and a J-beta primer mix were used. A template-switch adaptor containing 12 random nucleotides labeled each cDNA molecule. TCRdb re-derived calls from the 5' RACE reads in MiXCR, one entry per CDR3 protein. The table records 700,000 or so distinct CDR3 sequences, approximately 40% of them present only once. Turning to this clonotype: What it binds is unknown.

The specimen sequenced was blood. The clonotype originates from a man older than 75 in good health. The V and J genes are TRBV12-3 or TRBV12-4 and TRBJ1-5; 7 bases line up with TRBD1. In DNA, the CDR3 is TGTGCCAGCACGCCCGACAGGGATGTTGGTTCGCCCCAGCATTTT. Amino acid sequence: CASTPDRDVGSPQHF.